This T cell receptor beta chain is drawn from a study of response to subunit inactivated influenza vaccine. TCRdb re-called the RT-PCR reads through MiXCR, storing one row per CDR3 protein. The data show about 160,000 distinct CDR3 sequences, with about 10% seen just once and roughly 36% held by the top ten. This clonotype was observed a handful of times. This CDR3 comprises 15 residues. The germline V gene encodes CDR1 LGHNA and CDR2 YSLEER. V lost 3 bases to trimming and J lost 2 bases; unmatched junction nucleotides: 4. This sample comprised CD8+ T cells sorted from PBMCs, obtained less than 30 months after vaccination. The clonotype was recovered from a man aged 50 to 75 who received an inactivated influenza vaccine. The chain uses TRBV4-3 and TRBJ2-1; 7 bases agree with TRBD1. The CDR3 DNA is TGCGCCAGCAGCCATACCGGGACAGCCTACAATGAGCAGTTCTTC. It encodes CASSHTGTAYNEQFF.